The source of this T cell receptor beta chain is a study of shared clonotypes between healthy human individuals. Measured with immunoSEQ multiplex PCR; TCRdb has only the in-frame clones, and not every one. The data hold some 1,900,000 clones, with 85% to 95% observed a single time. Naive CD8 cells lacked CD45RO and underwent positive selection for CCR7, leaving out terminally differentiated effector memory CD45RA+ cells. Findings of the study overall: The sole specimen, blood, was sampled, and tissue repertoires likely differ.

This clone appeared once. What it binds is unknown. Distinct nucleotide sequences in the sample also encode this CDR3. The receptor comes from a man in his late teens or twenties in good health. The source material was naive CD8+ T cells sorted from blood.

CDR3 nucleotides: TGTGCCAGCAGCGTAGGGGGAGGCTTTAATCAGCCCCAGCATTTT. Protein product: CASSVGGGFNQPQHF. J is TRBJ1-5 and V is TRBV9; D is undetermined. Germline loops: CDR1 SGDLS, CDR2 YYNGEE. Trimming left V 0 bases short and J 4 bases short, with 11 bases between. The CDR3 is 15 amino acids. The entire variable domain, with the rest obtained from reference TRBV9 and TRBJ1-5, is as follows: DSGVTQTPKHLITATGQRVTLRCSPRSGDLSVYWYQQSLDQGLQFLIQYYNGEERAKGNILERFSAQQFPDLHSELNLSSLELGDSALYFCASSVGGGFNQPQHFGDGTRLSIL.